This T cell receptor (beta chain) was recorded in a study of T cell responses to AZD1222 COVID-19 vaccine. Study conclusions and caveats: Baseline testing showed seropositivity in only a handful of AZD1222 recipients. Regions left unmutated in variants are reportedly the target of nearly half of spike-specific TCRs. After two AZD1222 doses, spike-specific TCR breadth and depth rose versus day 0.

V lost 4 bases and J 0 bases, leaving 16 bases between the germline ends. The CDR3 is 17 amino acids. Germline CDR1 MNHNS, CDR2 SASEGT. Method: immunoSEQ multiplex PCR; TCRdb's copy keeps in-frame clones and lacks some. The sample lists 100,000 to 120,000 clones, about 90% seen once, with about 15% in the top ten. Comment on this clone: The antigen remains unidentified.

The sample here was peripheral blood, taken 28 days after the second AZD1222 dose. This receptor was obtained from an adult who received the AZD1222 COVID-19 vaccine. The rearrangement links TRBV6-1 to TRBJ1-5; possibly TRBD1 for D (5 bases). As DNA, the CDR3 is TGTGCCAGCAGTGGTTGGAATGGGGGGTATAGCAATCAGCCCCAGCATTTT. Encoded protein: CASSGWNGGYSNQPQHF.